A single sample gave rise to the 26 T cell receptor beta chains below, sequenced in a study of OX40 agonist ivuxolimab in advanced cancers. The library came from the immunoSEQ multiplex PCR assay. TCRdb holds this immuneACCESS table with in-frame rearrangements only. Some clones are missing; in checked studies, unresolved V genes explain under half, and the rest has no known cause. The sample table holds under 65,000 clones, of which approximately 81% were seen once. The top ten constitute approximately 2.9% of the sample. Sequenced here: CD4+ or CD8+ T cells sorted from blood, sampled in a trial of the OX40 agonist ivuxolimab. These receptors were obtained from an adult with an advanced solid tumor such as melanoma, head and neck, liver or kidney cancer.

The chain is built from TRBV6-1 and TRBJ1-1; TRBD1 is a possible D gene (5 bases). Deletions cut 6 bases from V and 7 bases from J, with 18 bases between. The CDR3 is 14 amino acids. CDR1 is MNHNS, CDR2 SASEGT, per germline. The CDR3: CASRGFMGPLEAFF. The CDR3 DNA sequence: TGTGCCAGCAGGGGGTTCATGGGACCACTTGAAGCTTTCTTT.

This clone was observed once. The V and J genes are TRBV28 and TRBJ1-5, with D hard to call. The CDR3 has 12 residues. With 8 bases removed from V and 1 base from J, the gap between germline ends came to 6 bases. CDR1 is MDHEN and CDR2 is SYDVKM in the germline V gene. The CDR3 region has the DNA TGTGCCAGCCGCCCCAGCAATCAGCCCCAGCATTTT. Residues: CASRPSNQPQHF.

The rearrangement links TRBV19 to TRBJ1-1; D not resolved. This CDR3 comprises 13 residues. The germline V and J ends were trimmed by 5 bases and 0 bases, with 7 bases remaining between them. Germline CDR1 LNHDA, CDR2 SQIVND (reference sequence). Written as DNA, the CDR3 is TGTGCCAGTAGTTTACTCATGAACACTGAAGCTTTCTTT. Translation: CASSLLMNTEAFF.

This clone was counted a single time. The rearrangement links TRBV15 to TRBJ1-1, with D maybe TRBD1 (6 bases). Trimming shortened V by 0 bases and J by 3 bases, and 14 bases separated the two germline ends. This CDR3 has 16 residues. The germline V gene encodes CDR1 LNHNV and CDR2 YYDKDF (reference sequence). CDR3 in amino acids: CATSRDRGTGYTEAFF. The CDR3 nucleotides are TGTGCCACCAGCAGAGATAGGGGCACAGGGTACACTGAAGCTTTCTTT. Using reference TRBV15 and TRBJ1-1 for the parts outside the CDR3, the full variable domain is DAMVIQNPRYQVTQFGKPVTLSCSQTLNHNVMYWYQQKSSQAPKLLFHYYDKDFNNEADTPDNFQSRRPNTSFCFLDIRSPGLGDTAMYLCATSRDRGTGYTEAFFGQGTRLTVV.

The chain joins TRBV4-2 to TRBJ1-1; no reliable D call. This CDR3 is 14 amino acids long. V gave up 0 bases and J gave up 2 bases, with 7 bases separating them. Germline V gene sequence: CDR1 LGHNA, CDR2 YNFKEQ. CDR3 coding DNA: TGTGCCAGCAGCCAAGACGGCGGAAACACTGAAGCTTTCTTT. As protein: CASSQDGGNTEAFF.

A few counts support this clone. The chain couples TRBV28 to TRBJ2-3, with D hard to call. The germline V gene encodes CDR1 MDHEN and CDR2 SYDVKM. This CDR3 region has 14 residues. V lost 4 bases and J lost 2, with 10 bases in between. In DNA form, the CDR3 reads TGTGCCAGCAGTTACCGCAGCTACACAGATACGCAGTATTTT. As protein: CASSYRSYTDTQYF.

The chain carries TRBV5-8 and TRBJ2-3; no definite D call. The CDR3 contains 14 residues. V dropped 2 bases and J dropped 3 bases, with 10 bases sitting between them. CDR1 and CDR2 (germline): SGHTS, YDEGEE. The CDR3 is CASSFRDTTDTQYF. CDR3 bases: TGTGCCAGCAGCTTTAGGGATACTACAGATACGCAGTATTTT.

The chain employs TRBV28 and TRBJ1-4, with D unresolved. Germline CDR1 reads MDHEN; CDR2 reads SYDVKM. The CDR3 runs 14 residues. Trimming took off 3 bases at V and 4 bases at J, with 9 bases between the two ends. CDR3 in DNA: TGTGCCAGCAGTTTGGACGGGAGTAATGAAAAACTGTTTTTT. Residues: CASSLDGSNEKLFF.

V usage is TRBV5-1 and J usage is TRBJ2-3; 8 bases match TRBD1. The germline gives CDR1 SGHRS, CDR2 YFSETQ. This CDR3 has 15 amino acids. V was clipped by 0 bases and J by 5 bases; unmatched bases: 5. The CDR3 reads CASSLVQGAIDTQYF. In DNA form, the CDR3 reads TGCGCCAGCAGCTTGGTCCAGGGGGCTATAGATACGCAGTATTTT.

This chain joins TRBV2 and TRBJ2-1; perhaps TRBD2 as D (5 bases). CDR1 SNHLY and CDR2 FYNNEI come from the germline V gene. Trimming removed 6 bases from V and 3 bases from J, with 9 bases in between. CDR3 size: 13 residues. In DNA form, the CDR3 reads TGTGCCAGCAGACGGGATCACTACAATGAGCAGTTCTTC. Translation: CASRRDHYNEQFF.

In its sample, this clone is large. The chain couples TRBV7-9 to TRBJ1-5; D is uncertain. The V and J ends lost 1 base and 3 bases respectively, with 7 bases between them. CDR1 and CDR2 (germline): SEHNR, FQNEAQ (reference sequence). The CDR3 is 14 residues long. This chain's CDR3 is CASSLEGSNQPQHF. Here the CDR3 DNA reads TGTGCCAGCAGCTTAGAAGGCTCCAATCAGCCCCAGCATTTT.

This chain uses TRBV14 with TRBJ2-3; tentatively, D is TRBD1 or TRBD2 (5 bases each). Trimming removed 0 bases at V and 4 bases at J, with 11 bases between. The CDR3 consists of 15 residues. Germline V gene lookup returns CDR1 SGHDN and CDR2 FVKESK. CDR3 in DNA: TGTGCCAGCAGCCAAGACCCGGGGCCCCCAGATACGCAGTATTTT. It yields the protein CASSQDPGPPDTQYF.

The gene calls are TRBV5-1 and TRBJ2-3; D is perhaps TRBD1 (6 bases). CDR3 size: 14 residues. Germline V CDR1 and CDR2: SGHRS, YFSETQ. V was trimmed by 4 bases and J by 4 bases, leaving 13 bases between them. The chain's CDR3 is CASSRTGKPDTQYF. DNA of the CDR3: TGCGCCAGCAGCCGTACAGGGAAGCCAGATACGCAGTATTTT. Full variable domain (outside the CDR3, taken from reference TRBV5-1 and TRBJ2-3): KAGVTQTPRYLIKTRGQQVTLSCSPISGHRSVSWYQQTPGQGLQFLFEYFSETQRNKGNFPGRFSGRQFSNSRSEMNVSTLELGDSALYLCASSRTGKPDTQYFGPGTRLTVL.

The chain uses TRBV18 and TRBJ2-3, with 13 bases matching TRBD2. The length of the CDR3 is 19 residues. V dropped 1 base and J dropped 1; count of bases not matched to a gene: 8. The germline V gene has CDR1 KGHSH and CDR2 LQKENI. This chain's CDR3 is CASSPRGLAGRRGTDTQYF. DNA of the CDR3: TGTGCCAGCTCACCACGGGGACTAGCGGGACGCAGGGGCACAGATACGCAGTATTTT.

This sequence joins TRBV5-1 and TRBJ2-1; TRBD1 matches at 10 bases. From germline, CDR1 is SGHRS and CDR2 YFSETQ. Germline trimming cut 0 bases from V and 7 bases from J; bases unmatched to any gene: 7. There are 16 residues in the CDR3. This chain's CDR3 is CASSLELTGGGNEQFF. DNA of the CDR3: TGCGCCAGCAGCTTGGAACTGACAGGGGGCGGGAATGAGCAGTTCTTC.

The rearrangement links TRBV4-1 to TRBJ2-7; no firm D call. There are 13 residues in the CDR3. The germline V and J ends were trimmed by 4 bases and 2 bases, with 9 bases remaining between them. Germline V gene data show CDR1 as MGHRA and CDR2 as YSYEKL. The CDR3 DNA reads TGCGCCAGCAGCCGTTTAACAACCTACGAGCAGTACTTC. Translated, it gives CASSRLTTYEQYF.

This clone was detected only a few times. This rearrangement joins TRBV5-1 to TRBJ1-3; the D gene is possibly TRBD1 (5 bases). V was shortened by 0 bases and J by 0 bases, with 7 bases between the two germline ends. This CDR3 region has 15 residues. Per germline, CDR1 SGHRS and CDR2 YFSETQ. In DNA form, the CDR3 reads TGCGCCAGCAGCTTGGGGGACTACTCTGGAAACACCATATATTTT. It is translated as CASSLGDYSGNTIYF.

This chain connects TRBV19 to TRBJ1-1; D is ambiguous. The V end was cut by 3 bases, the J end by 0 bases, with 17 bases between. The germline gives CDR1 LNHDA, CDR2 SQIVND (reference sequence). The CDR3 covers 17 residues. Here the CDR3 reads CASSINRRRIMNTEAFF. The CDR3 DNA sequence: TGTGCCAGTAGTATTAATAGGAGACGGATTATGAACACTGAAGCTTTCTTT.

The chain recombines TRBV7-9 with TRBJ2-2; TRBD1 aligns across 9 bases. The V and J ends lost 5 bases and 6 bases, in that order; junction bases with no gene match: 7. Germline V gene data show CDR1 as SEHNR and CDR2 as FQNEAQ (reference sequence). The CDR3 runs 15 residues. CDR3 in DNA: TGTGCCAGCAGCCGCCGGGACAGGGTCGCCGGGGAGCTGTTTTTT. Translation gives CASSRRDRVAGELFF.

J is TRBJ2-1 and V is TRBV5-1, with 7 bases that match TRBD1. Trimming removed 5 bases from V and 5 bases from J; junction bases left unmatched: 10. The CDR3 runs to 15 residues. Germline CDR1 and CDR2: SGHRS and YFSETQ. The CDR3 loop reads CASRFSTGMDNEQFF. CDR3 DNA sequence: TGCGCCAGCAGGTTCTCGACAGGGATGGACAATGAGCAGTTCTTC.

V gene TRBV2 combines with J gene TRBJ2-5, with unresolved D. Trimming removed 3 bases at V and 2 bases at J, with 7 bases between. CDR1 is SNHLY, CDR2 FYNNEI, per germline. The CDR3 loop spans 13 amino acids. CDR3 residues: CASSEGEQETQYF. In nucleotides, the CDR3 is TGTGCCAGCAGTGAGGGTGAGCAAGAGACCCAGTACTTC.

This chain joins TRBV4-1 and TRBJ2-2; D unclear. This CDR3 contains 16 residues. Trimming took 0 bases from V and 3 from J, leaving 11 bases between them. Looked up from germline, CDR1 is MGHRA and CDR2 is YSYEKL. CDR3: CASSQELGLDTGELFF. In DNA, the CDR3 is TGCGCCAGCAGCCAAGAACTGGGCTTAGACACCGGGGAGCTGTTTTTT.

The chain carries TRBV27 and TRBJ2-1; D gene unclear. This CDR3 is built from 15 residues. Germline-derived CDR1 and CDR2 are MNHEY and SMNVEV (reference sequence). V lost 6 bases to trimming and J lost 8 bases, with 20 bases between them. CDR3: CASSRTFTREHEQFF. CDR3 DNA sequence: TGTGCCAGCAGCAGAACCTTCACAAGAGAGCATGAGCAGTTCTTC.

The chain recombines TRBV9 with TRBJ2-7; 9 nucleotides agree with TRBD2. J was trimmed by 4 bases and V by 3 bases; bases with no gene match: 8. CDR3 length equals 15 residues. Germline V gene lookup returns CDR1 SGDLS and CDR2 YYNGEE. CDR3 nucleotides: TGTGCCAGCAGCGGAATAGCGGGAGAGGTTTACGAGCAGTACTTC. As protein: CASSGIAGEVYEQYF.

This clone was counted between two and nine times. The V gene is TRBV30, the J gene TRBJ1-1, with 8 bases lining up with TRBD1. Germline V lookup: CDR1 GTSNPN, CDR2 SVGIG (reference sequence). CDR3 size: 14 residues. The junction had 10 bases not matched to a gene; V was cut back by 2 bases and J by 8 bases. CDR3 region: CAWSIQGAIREAFF. CDR3 sequence (DNA): TGTGCCTGGAGTATCCAGGGGGCAATTAGGGAAGCTTTCTTT.

The J gene is TRBJ2-7, the V gene TRBV28; 9 nucleotides line up with TRBD2. CDR1 is MDHEN and CDR2 is SYDVKM in the germline V gene. The CDR3 consists of 15 residues. The J segment lost 5 bases and the V segment lost 7 bases, leaving 12 bases of the junction unmatched. The CDR3 region has the DNA TGTGCCAGCACAAAACCGGCTAGCGGGATCCACGAGCAGTACTTC. Translated, it gives CASTKPASGIHEQYF.